This TCR beta chain was identified in a study of T cell responses to AZD1222 COVID-19 vaccine. This CDR3 is 12 amino acids long. Deletions cut 4 bases from V and 4 bases from J, with 10 bases between. Looked up from germline, CDR1 is GTSNPN and CDR2 is SVGIG (reference sequence). Sequencing used immunoSEQ multiplex PCR; TCRdb keeps in-frame clones, though not all of them. The table lists about 160,000 clones, roughly nine tenths of them singletons. This TCR derives from an adult in good health. V and J are TRBV30 and TRBJ1-2, with no clear D. The sample here was peripheral blood, taken on day 0 of MenACWY control vaccination. The DNA for the CDR3 is TGTGCCTGGACCTCGGGCCCCTATGGCTACACCTTC. It codes for CAWTSGPYGYTF.